This TCR beta chain stems from a study of blood T cell repertoires in COVID-19. Overall study: T cells, B-cell-depleted T cells, or PBMCs supplied cDNA or gDNA.

Assay used: immunoSEQ multiplex PCR; TCRdb lists only in-frame clones, some missing. The sample lists about 210,000 clones, 80% to 90% occurring once. This clone was counted a single time. The CDR3 has 17 amino acids. In germline, CDR1 is MDHEN, CDR2 SYDVKM. V gave up 6 bases and J gave up 0 bases, with 17 bases separating them. It was during active infection that Seattle patients were enrolled and then longitudinally followed. Sequenced input: peripheral blood. The J gene is TRBJ2-2, the V gene TRBV28; tentative D call: TRBD2 (6 bases). The clonotype was recovered from a woman older than 75 with COVID-19, enrolled during active disease. In DNA form, the CDR3 reads TGTGCCAGCAGCAACCAGGGACTTACTTCGAACACCGGGGAGCTGTTTTTT. Residues: CASSNQGLTSNTGELFF.